The T cell receptor (beta chain) under discussion was sequenced for a study of blood T cell repertoires in COVID-19. Study-level background: There were acute and convalescent COVID-19 samples, and they came from the United States, Italy and Spain. PBMCs, B-cell-depleted T cells, or T cells provided the cDNA or gDNA that made up the material.

Germline-derived CDR1 and CDR2 are SGHKS and YYEKEE (reference sequence). With 1 base removed from V and 8 bases from J, the gap between germline ends came to 9 bases. The CDR3 extends over 13 amino acids. In the source study's methods: Estimation of nucleated cell counts was performed using reference gene primer amplification. TCRdb keeps only in-frame clones here, not all; method: immunoSEQ multiplex PCR. The V and J calls and clone size were taken over from that table, and D and trimming were inferred from the DNA. The sample contains 77,000 or so clones, roughly 70% of which appear only once. This clone was seen more than once but under ten times.

This chain uses TRBV5-5 with TRBJ1-4; D perhaps matches TRBD1 (5 bases). Sequenced: peripheral blood. The source of this sequence is a human donor with acute or convalescent COVID-19. The donor label of this sample is uncertain. The chain's CDR3 is CASSLTTVEKLFF. DNA of the CDR3: TGTGCCAGCAGCTTGACGACAGTCGAAAAACTGTTTTTT.